These 25 T cell receptor beta chains share one sample of origin, sequenced in a study of shared clonotypes between healthy human individuals (dated by TCRdb to 2019 to 2021). To prepare the library, the immunoSEQ multiplex PCR assay was applied. TCRdb took over this immuneACCESS table, retaining in-frame rearrangements with V and J assigned. Such tables are incomplete; in checked studies, under half of the missing clones stem from an unresolved V gene, and the remainder is unexplained. This sample holds 400,000 to 600,000 clones; around 79% were observed only once. The ten most abundant clones make up about 12% of the sample. Specimen: PBMCs. These TCRs come from a woman aged 40 to 55 in good health. Some clones in this sample may be carry-over from other donors' samples.

Comments on this clone: This specimen includes other DNA sequences encoding the same CDR3. The chain couples TRBV6-5 to TRBJ2-5; D is ambiguous. V lost 2 bases to trimming and J lost 5 bases, with 3 bases between them. The CDR3 contains 11 residues. Germline lookup yields CDR1 MNHEY and CDR2 SVGAGI. CDR3 DNA sequence: TGTGCCAGCAGTTACGGGGAGACCCAGTACTTC. Its translation: CASSYGETQYF.

CDR3 nucleotides: TGTGCCAGCCGGGAGGGCCCCTACAATGAGCAGTTCTTC. As protein: CASREGPYNEQFF. The J gene is TRBJ2-1, the V gene TRBV6-1, with 8 bases that match TRBD2. The CDR3 is made up of 13 amino acids. CDR1 and CDR2 from the germline V gene are MNHNS and SASEGT. Trimming removed 8 bases from V and 2 bases from J; junction bases left unmatched: 2.

This clone was observed many times. This sequence joins TRBV27 and TRBJ2-1; maybe TRBD1 (6 bases). Germline CDR1 is MNHEY and CDR2 is SMNVEV (reference sequence). The CDR3 has 16 residues. V was pared by 4 bases and J by 0 bases, with 13 bases between. The CDR3 sequence: CASSSNGQFSYNEQFF. The CDR3 DNA reads as TGTGCCAGCAGTTCAAACGGACAGTTCTCCTACAATGAGCAGTTCTTC.

The V and J genes are TRBV7-6 and TRBJ2-2; D is unclear. Germline V gene lookup returns CDR1 SGHVS and CDR2 FNYEAQ. This CDR3 contains 14 residues. V was cut by 1 base and J by 6 bases, with 9 bases left in between. CDR3 nucleotide sequence: TGTGCCAGCAGCTTAGGCGGATGGGCCGGGGAGCTGTTTTTT. It specifies CASSLGGWAGELFF.

This sequence joins TRBV7-2 and TRBJ2-5; tentative D call: TRBD2 (5 bases). Trimming stripped 5 bases from V and 2 bases from J, with 12 bases between. The germline CDR1 and CDR2 sequences are SGHTA and FQGNSA. The CDR3 length is 14 residues. This CDR3 is CASSRSRGQETQYF. As DNA, the CDR3 is TGTGCCAGCAGCCGGAGTCGGGGACAAGAGACCCAGTACTTC.

The chain couples TRBV6-1 to TRBJ1-5; no definite D call. The CDR3 is made up of 15 amino acids. CDR1 and CDR2 from the germline V gene are MNHNS and SASEGT. Deletions cut 4 bases from V and 0 bases from J, with 10 bases between. The CDR3 sequence is CASSGGGVSNQPQHF. The DNA of the CDR3 is TGTGCCAGCAGTGGGGGAGGCGTTAGCAATCAGCCCCAGCATTTT.

This chain joins TRBV7-8 and TRBJ2-1; D is uncertain. CDR3 length: 14 residues. Germline-derived CDR1 and CDR2 are SGHVS and FQNEAQ. The V and J ends lost 8 bases and 5 bases respectively, with 16 bases between them. Written as DNA, the CDR3 is TGTGCCAGCGTCCCCAGTACACCAGACAATGAGCAGTTCTTC. This sequence encodes CASVPSTPDNEQFF.

The chain recombines TRBV5-1 with TRBJ2-1, with 9 bases that match TRBD2. Germline lookup yields CDR1 SGHRS and CDR2 YFSETQ. J gave up 5 bases and V 1 base, and 4 bases lay outside the gene matches. The CDR3 has 15 residues. The CDR3 region is CASSLTGTSNNEQFF. The CDR3 DNA reads as TGCGCCAGCAGCTTGACCGGGACTAGCAACAATGAGCAGTTCTTC.

The chain combines TRBV28 with TRBJ2-1; D ambiguous. Trimming took 6 bases from V and 1 from J, leaving 10 bases between them. CDR1 is MDHEN, CDR2 SYDVKM, per germline. The CDR3 has 14 residues. CDR3 region: CASSPLASYNEQFF. Written as DNA, the CDR3 is TGTGCCAGCAGCCCCTTAGCTTCCTACAATGAGCAGTTCTTC. Combining the CDR3 with reference TRBV28 and TRBJ2-1 gives the whole variable domain DVKVTQSSRYLVKRTGEKVFLECVQDMDHENMFWYRQDPGLGLRLIYFSYDVKMKEKGDIPEGYSVSREKKERFSLILESASTNQTSMYLCASSPLASYNEQFFGPGTRLTVL.

This sequence joins TRBV18 and TRBJ1-1; possibly TRBD1 for D (6 bases). The CDR3 consists of 15 residues. V was cut by 0 bases and J by 0 bases, with 8 bases left in between. The V gene's germline CDR1 is KGHSH and CDR2 LQKENI. The chain's CDR3 is CASSPPGHLNTEAFF. The CDR3, as DNA: TGTGCCAGCTCACCACCGGGACACCTGAACACTGAAGCTTTCTTT.

This clone was observed once. The rearrangement links TRBV19 to TRBJ2-6; the D is unclear. Germline-derived CDR1 and CDR2 are LNHDA and SQIVND (reference sequence). The germline V and J ends were trimmed by 7 bases and 0 bases, with 10 bases remaining between them. CDR3 length: 15 residues. The CDR3 region has the DNA TGTGCCAGTACTCCGGGCCGCTCTGGGGCCAACGTCCTGACTTTC. It translates to CASTPGRSGANVLTF.

This clone was seen once. The genes are TRBV10-3 and TRBJ2-7; no firm D call. V was pared by 0 bases and J by 1 base, with 10 bases between. Germline assignment: CDR1 ENHRY and CDR2 SYGVKD. This CDR3 region has 15 residues. The CDR3: CAISESGRASYEQYF. Written as DNA, the CDR3 is TGTGCCATCAGTGAGTCGGGAAGGGCATCCTACGAGCAGTACTTC.

This chain links TRBV7-9 with TRBJ2-1, with D tentatively TRBD1 or TRBD2 (5 bases each). The V gene's germline CDR1 is SEHNR and CDR2 FQNEAQ (reference sequence). Deletions cut 7 bases from V and 0 bases from J, with 10 bases between. The CDR3 runs to 14 residues. CDR3 protein: CASTPGSSYNEQFF. CDR3 in DNA: TGTGCCAGCACGCCAGGGAGCTCCTACAATGAGCAGTTCTTC.

This clone was seen many times. The chain employs TRBV30 and TRBJ2-1, with D tentatively TRBD1 (6 bases). The CDR3 has 13 residues. Germline CDR1 reads GTSNPN; CDR2 reads SVGIG (reference sequence). Between the trimmed V and J ends, which lost 4 bases and 1 base, there was a span of 8 bases. The CDR3 bases are TGTGCCTGGAATACAGGGTCCTACAATGAGCAGTTCTTC. Translating it yields CAWNTGSYNEQFF.

This chain links TRBV29-1 with TRBJ2-5, with no clear D. The J call may be mistaken, given a closer DNA end match to TRBJ2-7. The CDR3 runs to 11 residues. Germline CDR1 SQVTM, CDR2 ANQGSEA. The CDR3 loop is CSVVPPYEQYF. In DNA form, the CDR3 reads TGCAGCGTTGTACCTCCCTACGAGCAGTACTTC.

The chain is built from TRBV2 and TRBJ1-1, with TRBD1 matching 7 bases. CDR1 is SNHLY, CDR2 FYNNEI, per germline. The CDR3 extends over 14 amino acids. The V and J ends lost 4 bases and 1 base, in that order; junction bases with no gene match: 3. The CDR3 DNA is TGTGCCAGCAGTGTAGGGACAGCGAACACTGAAGCTTTCTTT. Translating it yields CASSVGTANTEAFF.

This chain uses TRBV29-1 with TRBJ2-1; D is perhaps TRBD2 (5 bases). The germline CDR1 and CDR2 sequences are SQVTM and ANQGSEA. The CDR3 is 15 amino acids. CDR3 coding DNA: TGCAGTCAGACCCGTTGGGAGAGCTCCTACAATGAGCAGTTCTTC. Its translation is CSQTRWESSYNEQFF.

V gene TRBV27 combines with J gene TRBJ1-1; D possibly corresponds to TRBD1 (5 bases). V lost 5 bases and J lost 7, with 17 bases in between. CDR1 is MNHEY, CDR2 SMNVEV, per germline (reference sequence). This CDR3 is 14 amino acids long. The CDR3 loop is CASSPWHRPYEAFF. The CDR3 DNA follows: TGTGCCAGCAGTCCATGGCACAGGCCCTATGAAGCTTTCTTT.

The DNA for the CDR3 is TGTGCCAGCAGCCCTGACATCTGGTATAGCAATCAGCCCCAGCATTTT. Its translation: CASSPDIWYSNQPQHF. The chain employs TRBV28 and TRBJ1-5; D not resolved. The germline CDR1 and CDR2 sequences are MDHEN and SYDVKM. Trimming cost V 6 bases and J 0 bases, with 15 bases left between them. The CDR3 has 16 residues.

The chain employs TRBV4-1 and TRBJ2-1; 7 nucleotides align to TRBD2. V was pared by 0 bases and J by 7 bases, with 18 bases of the junction left unmatched. Germline V CDR1 and CDR2: MGHRA, YSYEKL. The CDR3 contains 19 residues. CDR3: CASSQESERDSPRRNEQFF. CDR3 in DNA: TGCGCCAGCAGCCAAGAGTCGGAGCGGGACTCTCCTCGCAGGAATGAGCAGTTCTTC.

The rearrangement uses TRBV7-2 and TRBJ2-1; 7 nucleotides align to TRBD1. Germline loops: CDR1 SGHTA, CDR2 FQGNSA. This CDR3 region has 17 residues. The junction had 12 bases not matched to a gene; V was cut back by 7 bases and J by 0 bases. The CDR3 loop reads CASIGKGAPSSYNEQFF. The CDR3, as DNA: TGTGCCAGCATCGGGAAGGGGGCTCCGAGCTCCTACAATGAGCAGTTCTTC.

The chain combines TRBV11-2 with TRBJ1-1; tentatively, D is TRBD1 (6 bases). Trimming stripped 4 bases from V and 5 bases from J, with 17 bases between. This CDR3 contains 15 residues. CDR1 is SGHAT, CDR2 FQNNGV, per germline. The CDR3 region is CASSSTGTLGTEAFF. The CDR3 bases are TGTGCCAGCAGCTCGACCGGGACACTCGGGACTGAAGCTTTCTTT.

This clone was observed once. V gene TRBV6-6 combines with J gene TRBJ2-7; TRBD1 aligns across 8 bases. The CDR3 is 14 residues long. V lost 6 bases, J lost 2 bases, and 6 bases stayed unmatched. Germline CDR1 MNHNY, CDR2 SVGAGI (reference sequence). The DNA for the CDR3 is TGTGCCAGCAGAACCGGGACAGGAACCTACGAGCAGTACTTC. It is translated as CASRTGTGTYEQYF.

As to this clone: Other DNA variants within this sample encode the same CDR3. The chain couples TRBV4-2 to TRBJ1-5; D remains unclear. This CDR3 spans 12 amino acids. The germline V and J ends were trimmed by 1 base and 7 bases, with 5 bases remaining between them. Germline values: CDR1 LGHNA, CDR2 YNFKEQ. CDR3 nucleotide sequence: TGTGCCAGCAGCCAAGTTGGACAGCCCCAGCATTTT. Translating gives CASSQVGQPQHF.

This clone was recorded at least ten times. The V gene is TRBV19, the J gene TRBJ2-6; weak D call: TRBD2 (5 bases). V gave up 6 bases and J gave up 2 bases, with 23 bases separating them. This CDR3 has 19 amino acids. Germline CDR1 LNHDA, CDR2 SQIVND (reference sequence). CDR3 nucleotides: TGTGCCAGTAGAACCTCGGGGAGCCTCCTATTACCTGGGGCCAACGTCCTGACTTTC. Translation: CASRTSGSLLLPGANVLTF.